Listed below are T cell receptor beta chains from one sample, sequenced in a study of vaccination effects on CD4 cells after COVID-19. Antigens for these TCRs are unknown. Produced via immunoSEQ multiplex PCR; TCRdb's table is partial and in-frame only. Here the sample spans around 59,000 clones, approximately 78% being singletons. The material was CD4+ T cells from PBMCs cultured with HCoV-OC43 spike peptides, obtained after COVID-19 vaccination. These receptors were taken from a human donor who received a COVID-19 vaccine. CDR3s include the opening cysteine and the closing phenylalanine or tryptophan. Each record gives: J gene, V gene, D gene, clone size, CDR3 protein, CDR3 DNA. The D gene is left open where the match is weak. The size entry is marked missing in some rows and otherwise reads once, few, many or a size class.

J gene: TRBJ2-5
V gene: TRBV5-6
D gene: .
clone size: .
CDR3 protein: CASSPTGLKTQYF
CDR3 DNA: TGTGCCAGCAGCCCAACGGGCTTGAAGACCCAGTACTTC

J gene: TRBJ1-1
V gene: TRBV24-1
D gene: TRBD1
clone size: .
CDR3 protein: CATSDPGTTGAEAFF
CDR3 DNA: TGTGCCACCAGTGACCCCGGGACCACAGGGGCTGAAGCTTTCTTT

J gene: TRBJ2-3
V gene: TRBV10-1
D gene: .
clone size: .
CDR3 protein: CASSGSISTDTQYF
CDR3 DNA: TGCGCCAGCTCCGGGTCGATTAGCACAGATACGCAGTATTTT

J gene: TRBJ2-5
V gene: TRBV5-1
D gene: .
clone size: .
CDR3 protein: CASSDQGSETQYF
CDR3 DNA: TGCGCCAGCAGTGACCAGGGTTCAGAGACCCAGTACTTC

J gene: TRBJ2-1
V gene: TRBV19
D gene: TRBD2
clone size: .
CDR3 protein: CASSPPWTRSYNEQFF
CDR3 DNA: TGTGCCAGTAGTCCCCCGTGGACTAGGTCCTACAATGAGCAGTTCTTC

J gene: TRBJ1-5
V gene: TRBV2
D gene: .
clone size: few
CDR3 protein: CASSDSNSNQPQHF
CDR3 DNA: TGTGCCAGCAGTGACAGTAATAGCAATCAGCCCCAGCATTTT

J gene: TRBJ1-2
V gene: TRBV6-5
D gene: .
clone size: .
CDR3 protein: CASSYTEQGGYTF
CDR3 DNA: TGTGCCAGCAGTTACACCGAGCAGGGTGGCTACACCTTC

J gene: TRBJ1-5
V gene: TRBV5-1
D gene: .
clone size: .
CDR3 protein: CASSLEVDQPQHF
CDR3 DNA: TGCGCCAGCAGCTTGGAGGTGGATCAGCCCCAGCATTTT

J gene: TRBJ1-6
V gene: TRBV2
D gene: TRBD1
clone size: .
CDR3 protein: CASSYPSGQGAAPLHF
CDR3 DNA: TGTGCCAGCAGTTACCCCTCCGGACAGGGGGCTGCACCCCTCCACTTT

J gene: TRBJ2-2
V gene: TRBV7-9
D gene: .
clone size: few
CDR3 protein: CASSLDLRINTGELFF
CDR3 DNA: TGTGCCAGCAGCTTAGATCTCAGGATTAACACCGGGGAGCTGTTTTTT

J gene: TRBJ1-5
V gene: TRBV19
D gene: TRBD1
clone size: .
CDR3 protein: CASSGQGSNQPQHF
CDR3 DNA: TGTGCCAGTAGTGGACAGGGGAGCAATCAGCCCCAGCATTTT

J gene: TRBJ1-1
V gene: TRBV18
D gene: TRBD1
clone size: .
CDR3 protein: CASSQRQGSTEAFF
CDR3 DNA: TGTGCCAGCTCACAAAGACAGGGGAGCACTGAAGCTTTCTTT

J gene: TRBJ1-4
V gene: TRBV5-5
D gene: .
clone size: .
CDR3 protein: CASSLVGGGGTNEKLFF
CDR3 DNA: TGTGCCAGCAGCTTGGTCGGGGGAGGTGGAACTAATGAAAAACTGTTTTTT

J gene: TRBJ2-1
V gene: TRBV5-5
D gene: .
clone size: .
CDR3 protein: CASSPGTLYNEQFF
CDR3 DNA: TGTGCCAGCAGCCCGGGGACTTTATACAATGAGCAGTTCTTC

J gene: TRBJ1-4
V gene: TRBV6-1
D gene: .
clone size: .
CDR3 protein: CASSYSGFNEKLFF
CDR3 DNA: TGTGCCAGCAGTTATTCCGGGTTCAATGAAAAACTGTTTTTT

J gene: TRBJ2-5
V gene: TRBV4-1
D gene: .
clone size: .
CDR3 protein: CASSQAGRQETQYF
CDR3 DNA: TGCGCCAGCAGCCAAGCAGGGCGCCAAGAGACCCAGTACTTC

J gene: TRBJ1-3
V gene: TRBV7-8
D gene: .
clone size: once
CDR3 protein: CASSLERGNTIYF
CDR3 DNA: TGTGCCAGCAGCTTAGAAAGAGGAAACACCATATATTTT

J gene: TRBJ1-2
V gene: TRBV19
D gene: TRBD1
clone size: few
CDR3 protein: CASSIGQGGHGYTF
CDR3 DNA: TGTGCCAGTAGTATTGGACAGGGGGGTCATGGCTACACCTTC

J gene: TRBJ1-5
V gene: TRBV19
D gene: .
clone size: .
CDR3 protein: CASSEMLGGNQPQHF
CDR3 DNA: TGTGCCAGTAGCGAGATGTTGGGGGGAAATCAGCCCCAGCATTTT

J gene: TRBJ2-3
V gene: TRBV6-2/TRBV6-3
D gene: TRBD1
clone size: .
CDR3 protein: CASSWDRSSTDTQYF
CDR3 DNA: TGTGCCAGCAGTTGGGACAGATCTAGCACAGATACGCAGTATTTT

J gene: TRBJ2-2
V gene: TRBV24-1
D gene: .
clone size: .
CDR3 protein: CATSIGITGSGELFF
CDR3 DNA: TGTGCCACCAGTATTGGGATCACGGGTTCCGGGGAGCTGTTTTTT

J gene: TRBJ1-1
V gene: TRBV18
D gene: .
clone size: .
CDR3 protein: CASSKTGFGNTEAFF
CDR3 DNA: TGTGCCAGCTCGAAAACAGGGTTCGGCAACACTGAAGCTTTCTTT

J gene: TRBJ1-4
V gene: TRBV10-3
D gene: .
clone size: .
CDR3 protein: CAISESTATNEKLFF
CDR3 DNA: TGTGCCATCAGTGAGTCAACAGCAACTAATGAAAAACTGTTTTTT

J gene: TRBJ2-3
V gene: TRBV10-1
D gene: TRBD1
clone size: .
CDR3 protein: CASRGQGPDTQYF
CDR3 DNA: TGCGCCAGCAGGGGACAGGGCCCAGATACGCAGTATTTT

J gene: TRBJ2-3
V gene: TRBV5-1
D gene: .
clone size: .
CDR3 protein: CASSAGTGTDTQYF
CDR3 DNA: TGCGCCAGCAGCGCCGGGACTGGCACAGATACGCAGTATTTT

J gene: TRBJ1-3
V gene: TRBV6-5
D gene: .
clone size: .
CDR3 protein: CASMAFSGNTIYF
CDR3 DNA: TGTGCCAGCATGGCTTTCTCTGGAAACACCATATATTTT

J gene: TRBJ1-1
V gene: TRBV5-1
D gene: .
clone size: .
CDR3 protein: CASSLGDTLNTEAFF
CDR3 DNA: TGCGCCAGCAGCTTGGGGGACACCCTGAACACTGAAGCTTTCTTT

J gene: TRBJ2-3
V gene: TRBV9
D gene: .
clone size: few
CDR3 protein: CASSEGGSGRSTDTQYF
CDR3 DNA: TGTGCCAGCAGCGAGGGGGGGAGCGGGCGATCCACAGATACGCAGTATTTT

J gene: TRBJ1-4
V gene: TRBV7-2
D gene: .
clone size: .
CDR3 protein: CASSFVGTNEKLFF
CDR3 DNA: TGTGCCAGCAGCTTCGTGGGGACTAATGAAAAACTGTTTTTT

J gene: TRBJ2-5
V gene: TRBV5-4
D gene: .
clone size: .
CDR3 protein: CASSSLKNRDQETQYF
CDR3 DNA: TGTGCCAGCAGCTCATTAAAGAACAGGGACCAAGAGACCCAGTACTTC

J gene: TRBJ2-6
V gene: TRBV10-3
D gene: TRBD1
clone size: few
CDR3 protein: CAISDRQGAGGANVLTF
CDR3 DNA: TGTGCCATCAGTGATAGGCAGGGGGCTGGTGGGGCCAACGTCCTGACTTTC

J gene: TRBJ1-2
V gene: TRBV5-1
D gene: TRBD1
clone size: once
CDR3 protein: CASSWGTGDRMGGYTF
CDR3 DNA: TGCGCCAGCAGCTGGGGGACAGGGGATAGAATGGGAGGCTACACCTTC

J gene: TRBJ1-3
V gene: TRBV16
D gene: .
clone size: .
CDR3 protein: CASSQYTRTVFSGNTIYF
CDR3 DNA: TGTGCCAGCAGCCAATACACAAGGACGGTCTTCTCTGGAAACACCATATATTTT

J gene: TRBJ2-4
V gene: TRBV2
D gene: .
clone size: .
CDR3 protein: CASNAGQPYIQYF
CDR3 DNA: TGTGCCAGCAACGCCGGACAGCCGTACATTCAGTACTTC

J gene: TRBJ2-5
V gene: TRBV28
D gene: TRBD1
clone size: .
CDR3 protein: CASSLTRGQETQYF
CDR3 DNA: TGTGCCAGCAGTTTAACCAGGGGGCAAGAGACCCAGTACTTC

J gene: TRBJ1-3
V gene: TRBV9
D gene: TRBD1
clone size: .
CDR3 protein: CASTRDPRGQAGNTIYF
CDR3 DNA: TGTGCCAGCACTAGGGACCCCAGGGGGCAAGCTGGAAACACCATATATTTT

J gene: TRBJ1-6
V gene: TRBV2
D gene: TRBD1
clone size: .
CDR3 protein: CASSGDSILYNSPLHF
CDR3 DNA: TGTGCCAGCAGTGGGGACAGTATTCTCTATAATTCACCCCTCCACTTT

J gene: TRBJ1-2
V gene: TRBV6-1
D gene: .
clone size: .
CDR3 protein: CASSEVQGLNYGYTF
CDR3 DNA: TGTGCCAGCAGTGAAGTACAGGGCCTGAACTATGGCTACACCTTC